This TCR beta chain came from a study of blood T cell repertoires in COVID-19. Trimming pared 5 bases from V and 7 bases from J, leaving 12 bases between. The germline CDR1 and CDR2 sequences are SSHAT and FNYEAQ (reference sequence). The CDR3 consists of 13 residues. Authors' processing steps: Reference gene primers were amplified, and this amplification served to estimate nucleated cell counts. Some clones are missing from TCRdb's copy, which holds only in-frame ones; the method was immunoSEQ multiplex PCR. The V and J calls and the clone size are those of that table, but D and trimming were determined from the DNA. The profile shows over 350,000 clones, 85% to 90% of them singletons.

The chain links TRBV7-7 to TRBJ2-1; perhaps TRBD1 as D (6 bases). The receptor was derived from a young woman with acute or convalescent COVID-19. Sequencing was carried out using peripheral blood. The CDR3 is CASSIGTRNEQFF. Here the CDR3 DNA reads TGTGCCAGCAGCATCGGGACAAGAAATGAGCAGTTCTTC.